This entry lists 7 T cell receptor beta chains sequenced from one sample in a study of blood T cells in healthy people across ages (dated by TCRdb to between 2014 and 2016). Library creation used 5' RACE. The sequencer listed for this sample is Illumina HiSeq 2500. A second PCR of 7 to 11 cycles was run with a J-beta primer mix and a sample-barcoded 5' primer. Through fastp at Q25 and MiXCR, TCRdb rebuilt clones from the public reads, retaining in-frame beta chains. Every distinct CDR3 protein forms one entry, paired with its most common genes and DNA. Present in this sample are approximately 1.5 million distinct CDR3 sequences, roughly two fifths of which were seen just once. Roughly 3.7% of the sample is in the top ten clones. Sequencing input: blood. Source of these receptors: a woman aged 18-29 years in good health.

As for this clonotype: One junction end does not reproduce the germline sequence, and a read error may be involved. J is TRBJ1-1 and V is TRBV29-1; perhaps TRBD1 as D (6 bases). This CDR3 comprises 13 residues. Germline lookup yields CDR1 SQVTM and CDR2 ANQGSEA. In DNA form, the CDR3 reads TGCAGCGTTGCAGGGGAGTGGGGCACTGAGGCTTTCTTT. Translated: CSVAGEWGTEAFF.

This chain joins TRBV14 and TRBJ2-7; D is possibly TRBD2 (7 bases). Trimming cost V 2 bases and J 3 bases, with 20 bases left between them. Germline V CDR1 and CDR2: SGHDN, FVKESK. The CDR3 has 17 amino acids. The CDR3 sequence is CASSQKREGGAIYEQYF. CDR3 DNA sequence: TGTGCCAGCAGCCAAAAGCGAGAGGGGGGGGCGATCTACGAGCAGTACTTC.

This clonotype was seen a single time. This chain uses TRBV20-1 with TRBJ2-3, with 14 bases matching TRBD2. This CDR3 region has 15 residues. CDR1 and CDR2 (germline): DFQATT, SNEGSKA (reference sequence). V lost 5 bases and J lost 1; bases outside the gene matches: 2. This CDR3 is CSAAGLAGGTDTQYF. The DNA of the CDR3 is TGCAGTGCTGCGGGACTAGCGGGGGGCACAGATACGCAGTATTTT.

This clonotype was counted a few times. The V and J genes are TRBV6-2 or TRBV6-3 and TRBJ1-2; D gene uncertain. CDR1 MNHEY and CDR2 SVGEGT come from the germline V gene. Trimming removed 2 bases at V and 4 bases at J, with 8 bases between. The CDR3 spans 13 residues. The CDR3 DNA reads as TGTGCCAGCAGTTACGGGCATGGCTATGGCTACACCTTC. It yields the protein CASSYGHGYGYTF.

In this sample, this clonotype turned up once. In DNA, the CDR3 is TGTGCCAGCAGCCTTCGTCCTAGCTCCTACGAGCAGTACTTC. This codes for CASSLRPSSYEQYF. The chain uses TRBV7-2 and TRBJ2-7; D call uncertain. Germline V gene data show CDR1 as SGHTA and CDR2 as FQGNSA. This CDR3 has 14 residues. The V and J ends lost 5 bases and 0 bases respectively, with 11 bases between them.

The rearrangement uses TRBV6-2 or TRBV6-3 and TRBJ1-6; D is perhaps TRBD1 (5 bases). Germline assignment: CDR1 MNHEY and CDR2 SVGEGT. The V gene lost 0 bases and the J gene lost 7 bases, with 7 bases spanning the gap. The CDR3 length is 14 residues. This chain's CDR3 is CASSYSGENSPLHF. Here the CDR3 DNA reads TGTGCCAGCAGTTACTCAGGGGAAAATTCACCCCTCCACTTT.

This clonotype was recorded a few times. The chain employs TRBV9 and TRBJ2-7, with 9 bases identical to TRBD2. CDR3 length: 16 residues. Germline V gene sequence: CDR1 SGDLS, CDR2 YYNGEE. V lost 0 bases, J lost 4 bases, and 8 bases stayed unmatched. The CDR3 DNA reads TGTGCCAGCAGCGTAGGTCGTAGCGGGAGTTCTTACGAGCAGTACTTC. It translates to CASSVGRSGSSYEQYF.